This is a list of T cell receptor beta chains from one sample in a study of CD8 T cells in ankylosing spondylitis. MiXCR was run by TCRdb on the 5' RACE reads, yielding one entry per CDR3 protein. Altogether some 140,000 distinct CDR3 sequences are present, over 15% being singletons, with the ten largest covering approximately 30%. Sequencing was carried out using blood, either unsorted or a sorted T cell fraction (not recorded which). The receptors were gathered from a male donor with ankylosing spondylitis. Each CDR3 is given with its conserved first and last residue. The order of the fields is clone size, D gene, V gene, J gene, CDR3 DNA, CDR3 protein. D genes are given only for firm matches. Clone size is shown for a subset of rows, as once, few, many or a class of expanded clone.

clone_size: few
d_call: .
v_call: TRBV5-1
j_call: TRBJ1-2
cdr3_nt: TGCGCCAGCAGCCCGGACACCTCCTATGGCTACACCTTC
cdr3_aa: CASSPDTSYGYTF

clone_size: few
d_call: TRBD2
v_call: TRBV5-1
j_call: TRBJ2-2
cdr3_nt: TGCGCCAGCAGCTTCGGACTAGCGGGTTCCGGGGAGCTGTTTTTT
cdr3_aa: CASSFGLAGSGELFF

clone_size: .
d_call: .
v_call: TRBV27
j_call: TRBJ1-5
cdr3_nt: TGTGCCAGCAGTTTCAGGGGTGTGGATCAGCCCCAGCATTTT
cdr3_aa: CASSFRGVDQPQHF

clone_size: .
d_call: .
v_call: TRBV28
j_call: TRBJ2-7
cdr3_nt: TGTGCCAGCAGTACGCCCGGGACCGCATTAGCATCGGACGAGCAGTACTTC
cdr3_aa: CASSTPGTALASDEQYF

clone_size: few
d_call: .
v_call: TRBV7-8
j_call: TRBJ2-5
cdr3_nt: TGTGCCAGCAGCCTCGAGACAGGATTCCAAGAGACCCAGTACTTC
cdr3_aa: CASSLETGFQETQYF

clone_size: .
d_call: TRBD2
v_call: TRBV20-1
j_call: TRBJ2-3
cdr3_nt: TGCAGTGCTAGCCGGCTAGCGGAGACTAGCACAGATACGCAGTATTTT
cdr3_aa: CSASRLAETSTDTQYF

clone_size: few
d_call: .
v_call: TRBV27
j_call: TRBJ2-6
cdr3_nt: TGTGCCAGCAGTCCACCGGTAGGAGGGGGGGAATGGGGTGCCAACGTCCTGACTTTC
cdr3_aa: CASSPPVGGGEWGANVLTF

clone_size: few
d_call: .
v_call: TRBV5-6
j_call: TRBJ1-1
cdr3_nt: TGTGCCAGCAATGGGGGAAGGGCTGAAGCTTTCTTT
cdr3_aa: CASNGGRAEAFF

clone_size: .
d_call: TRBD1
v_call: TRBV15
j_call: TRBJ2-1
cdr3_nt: TGTGCCACCAGCACTAGTATGGGGACAGGGGTCAATGAGCAGTTCTTC
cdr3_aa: CATSTSMGTGVNEQFF

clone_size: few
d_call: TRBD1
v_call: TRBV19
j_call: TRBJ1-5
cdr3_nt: TGTGCCAGTAGTACCTCCTCAGGGGGCATCGGCCAGCCCCAGCATTTT
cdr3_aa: CASSTSSGGIGQPQHF

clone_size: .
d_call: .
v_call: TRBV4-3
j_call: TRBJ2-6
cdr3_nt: TGCGCCAGCAGCCAAGAAAAGGACGCCTCTGGGGCCAACGTCCTGACTTTC
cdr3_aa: CASSQEKDASGANVLTF

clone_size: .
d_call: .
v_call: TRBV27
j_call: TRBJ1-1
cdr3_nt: TGTGCCACCAAGAGGGGTGGCACTGAAGCTTTCTTT
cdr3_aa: CATKRGGTEAFF

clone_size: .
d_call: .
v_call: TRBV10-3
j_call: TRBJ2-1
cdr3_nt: TGTGCCATCAGTGATTCGGGGAGTGACCTCTCCTACAATGAGCAGTTCTTC
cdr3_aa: CAISDSGSDLSYNEQFF

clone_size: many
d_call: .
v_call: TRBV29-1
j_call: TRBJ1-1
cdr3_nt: TGCAGCGTTGTTTTCGGGGGAAACACTGAAGCTTTCTTT
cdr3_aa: CSVVFGGNTEAFF

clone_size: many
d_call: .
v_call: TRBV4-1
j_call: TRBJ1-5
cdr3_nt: TGCGCCAGCAGCCAACTAAGAGAGGGGGATCAGCCCCAGCATTTT
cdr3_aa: CASSQLREGDQPQHF

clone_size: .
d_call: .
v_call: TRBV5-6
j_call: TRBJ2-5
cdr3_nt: TGTGCCAGCAGCTTGGGCGGTTCGGAGACCCAGTACTTC
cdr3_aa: CASSLGGSETQYF

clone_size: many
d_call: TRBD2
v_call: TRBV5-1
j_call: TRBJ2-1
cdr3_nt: TGCGCCAGCAGCTTGCTGGCGGGAGAGGGCAATGAGCAGTTCTTC
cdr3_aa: CASSLLAGEGNEQFF

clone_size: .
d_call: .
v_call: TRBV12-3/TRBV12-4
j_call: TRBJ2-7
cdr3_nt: TGTGCCAGCAGTCCCTTCCGAGGGCGAGGGGGGTACGAGCAGTACTTC
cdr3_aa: CASSPFRGRGGYEQYF

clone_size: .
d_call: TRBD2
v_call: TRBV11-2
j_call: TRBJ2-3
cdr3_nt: TGTGCCAGCAGCCATAGCGGGGGCACAGATACGCAGTATTTT
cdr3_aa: CASSHSGGTDTQYF

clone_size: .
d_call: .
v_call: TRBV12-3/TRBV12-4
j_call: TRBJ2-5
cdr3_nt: TGTGCCAGCTCATACGAGGGAGAGACCCAGTACTTC
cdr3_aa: CASSYEGETQYF

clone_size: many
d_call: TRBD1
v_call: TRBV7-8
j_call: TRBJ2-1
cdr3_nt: TGTGCCAGCAGCTTAGCGCTGGGACAGTACCACAATGAGCAGTTCTTC
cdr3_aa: CASSLALGQYHNEQFF

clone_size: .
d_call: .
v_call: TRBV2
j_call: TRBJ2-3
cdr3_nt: TGTGCCAGCAGCCTTTCCGGGACCCCATTCACAGATACGCAGTATTTT
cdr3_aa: CASSLSGTPFTDTQYF

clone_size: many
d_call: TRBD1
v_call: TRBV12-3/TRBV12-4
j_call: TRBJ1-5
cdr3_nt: TGTGCCAGCAGTTTACAGGGGGGCAATCAGCCCCAGCATTTT
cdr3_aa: CASSLQGGNQPQHF

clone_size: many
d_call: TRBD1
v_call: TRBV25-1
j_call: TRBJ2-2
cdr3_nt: TGTGCCAGCGGACGAACAGGGGCCACCGGGGAGCTGTTTTTT
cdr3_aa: CASGRTGATGELFF

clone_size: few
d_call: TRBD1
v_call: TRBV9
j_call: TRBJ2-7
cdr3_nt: TGTGCCAGCAGCGTCGAATCCGGGACAGGGTTTTACGAGCAGTACTTC
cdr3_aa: CASSVESGTGFYEQYF

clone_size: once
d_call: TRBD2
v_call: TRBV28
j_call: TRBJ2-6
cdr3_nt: TGTGCCAGCAGCCTCCTCGGGGCTAGCGGGTTCTCTGGGGCCAGCGTCCTGACTTTC
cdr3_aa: CASSLLGASGFSGASVLTF

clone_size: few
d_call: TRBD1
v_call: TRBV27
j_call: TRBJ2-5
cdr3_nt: TGTGCCACCAACCCCCGAAAGGGGGCGCCCCTGGAGACCCAGTACTTC
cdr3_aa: CATNPRKGAPLETQYF

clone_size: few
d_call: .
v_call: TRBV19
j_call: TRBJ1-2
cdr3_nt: TGTGCCAGTAGTCGCCCCGGGACCCTCTATGGCTACACCTTC
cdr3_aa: CASSRPGTLYGYTF

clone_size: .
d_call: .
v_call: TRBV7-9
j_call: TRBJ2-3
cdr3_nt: TGTGCCAGCAGCCCCCTTCGGTTTGATACGCAGTATTTT
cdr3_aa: CASSPLRFDTQYF

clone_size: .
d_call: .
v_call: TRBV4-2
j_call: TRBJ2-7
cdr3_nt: TGTGCCAGCAGCCAAGTCGGGAGTGACTACGAGCAGTACTTC
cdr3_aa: CASSQVGSDYEQYF

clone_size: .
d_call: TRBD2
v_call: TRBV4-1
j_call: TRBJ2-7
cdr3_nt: TGCGCCAGCAGCCAAGCTAGCGGGAGTCACCGGGGATACGAGCAGTACTTC
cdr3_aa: CASSQASGSHRGYEQYF

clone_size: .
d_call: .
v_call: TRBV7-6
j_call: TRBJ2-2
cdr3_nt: TGTGCCAGCAGCCAAGCGGTGGGAGTGGCCGGGGAGCTGTTTTTT
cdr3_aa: CASSQAVGVAGELFF

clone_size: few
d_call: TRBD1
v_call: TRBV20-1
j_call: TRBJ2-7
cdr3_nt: TGCAGTGCGTCCAAGGGGGCTGGTGAGCAGTACTTC
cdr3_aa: CSASKGAGEQYF

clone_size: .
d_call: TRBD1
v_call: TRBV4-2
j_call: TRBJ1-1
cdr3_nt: TGTGCCAGCAGTCAAGGGGTACAGGGGTCTCAGTACACTGAAGCTTTCTTT
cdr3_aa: CASSQGVQGSQYTEAFF

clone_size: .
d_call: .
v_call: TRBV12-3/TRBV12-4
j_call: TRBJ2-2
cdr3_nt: TGTGCCAGCAGTCCCTTCGCAGGTGCCGGGGAGCTGTTTTTT
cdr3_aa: CASSPFAGAGELFF

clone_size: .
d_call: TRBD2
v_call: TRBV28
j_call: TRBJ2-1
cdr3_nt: TGTGCCAGCAGTTTATTCGGTCTAGCGGTTGAGCAGTTCTTC
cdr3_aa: CASSLFGLAVEQFF

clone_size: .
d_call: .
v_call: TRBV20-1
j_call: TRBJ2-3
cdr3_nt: TGCAGTGCTAGAGGAGATAATATAATACCCTTCACAGATACGCAGTATTTT
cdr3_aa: CSARGDNIIPFTDTQYF

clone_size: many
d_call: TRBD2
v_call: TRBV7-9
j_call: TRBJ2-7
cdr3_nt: TGTGCCAGCAGCAAAGCAACTAGCGGACCAACCTACGAGCAGTACTTC
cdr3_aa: CASSKATSGPTYEQYF

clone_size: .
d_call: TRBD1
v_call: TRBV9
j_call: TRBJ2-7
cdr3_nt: TGTGCCAGCAGCCACTCCGGGACAGGGGGCGCCGAGCAGTACTTC
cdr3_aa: CASSHSGTGGAEQYF

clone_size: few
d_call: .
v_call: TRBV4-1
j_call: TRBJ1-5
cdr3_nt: TGCGCCAGCAGCCAAGTTGCCGGGACAATGAATCAGCCCCAGCATTTT
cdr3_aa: CASSQVAGTMNQPQHF

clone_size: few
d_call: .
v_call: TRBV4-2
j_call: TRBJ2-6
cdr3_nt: TGTGCCAGCAGCCAAGACCTGAGAAAGAATCCTGGGGCCAACGTCCTGACTTTC
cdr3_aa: CASSQDLRKNPGANVLTF

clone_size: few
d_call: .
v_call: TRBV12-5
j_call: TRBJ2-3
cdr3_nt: TGTGCTAGTGGTTTGGGTTCTAGCACAGATACGCAGTATTTT
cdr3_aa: CASGLGSSTDTQYF

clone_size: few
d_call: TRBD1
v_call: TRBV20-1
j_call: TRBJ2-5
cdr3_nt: TGCAGTGCTGAGACCGGGACAGAGAGCGAAGAGACCCAGTACTTC
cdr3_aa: CSAETGTESEETQYF

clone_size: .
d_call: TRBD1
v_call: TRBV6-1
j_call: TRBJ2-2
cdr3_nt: TGTGCCAGCACCACGACAGGGGTATTGTCCGGGGAGCTGTTTTTT
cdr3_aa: CASTTTGVLSGELFF

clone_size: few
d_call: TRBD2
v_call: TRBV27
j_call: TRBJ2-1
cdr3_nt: TGTGCCAGCAGTAATAGCGGGAGTATGTACAATGAGCAGTTCTTC
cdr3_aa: CASSNSGSMYNEQFF

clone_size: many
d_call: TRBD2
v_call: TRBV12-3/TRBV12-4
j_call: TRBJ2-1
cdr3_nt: TGTGCCAGCAGTCCCGAAGCGGGATACAATGAGCAGTTCTTC
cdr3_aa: CASSPEAGYNEQFF

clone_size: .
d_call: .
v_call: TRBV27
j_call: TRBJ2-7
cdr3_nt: TGTGCCAGCAGTGCCGTGGGGGTCACCTACGAGCAGTACTTC
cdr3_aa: CASSAVGVTYEQYF

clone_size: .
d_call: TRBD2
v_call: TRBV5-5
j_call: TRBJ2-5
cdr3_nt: TGTGCCAGCAGCTTGGGGACTAGGGCTTTGGAGACCCAGTACTTC
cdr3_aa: CASSLGTRALETQYF

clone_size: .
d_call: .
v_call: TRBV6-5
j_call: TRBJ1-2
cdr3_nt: TGTGCCAGCAGTTACGCAGGGTCCTATGGCTACACCTTC
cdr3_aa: CASSYAGSYGYTF

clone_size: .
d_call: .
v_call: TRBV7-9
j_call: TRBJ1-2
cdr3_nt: TGTGCCAGCAGTCTCCCAGGCACGGGGTATGGCTACACCTTC
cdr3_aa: CASSLPGTGYGYTF

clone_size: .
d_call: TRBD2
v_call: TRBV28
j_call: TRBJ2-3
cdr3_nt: TGTGCCAGCAGTTTATCCCCGTTGACTAGCGGGAGGGGGGGCCACACAGATACGCAGTATTTT
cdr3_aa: CASSLSPLTSGRGGHTDTQYF

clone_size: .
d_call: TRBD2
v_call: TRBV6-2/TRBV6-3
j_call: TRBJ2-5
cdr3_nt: TGTGCCAGCAGTTACTCGGCTAGCGGAGAGACCCAGTACTTC
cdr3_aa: CASSYSASGETQYF

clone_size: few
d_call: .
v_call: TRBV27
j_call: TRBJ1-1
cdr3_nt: TGTGCCACTAAGTTAGGAAACACTGAAGCTTTCTTT
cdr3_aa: CATKLGNTEAFF

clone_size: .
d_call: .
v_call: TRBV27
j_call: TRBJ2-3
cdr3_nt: TGTGCCAGCAGCCTCAACCCGTTTTATTCTACTAGCACAGATACGCAGTATTTT
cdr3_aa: CASSLNPFYSTSTDTQYF